The clone carrying this TCR beta chain has only a few counts. The record originates from a study of blood T cells in healthy people across ages. V lost 6 bases, J lost 3 bases, and 19 bases stayed unmatched. This CDR3 is 17 amino acids long. Germline CDR1 SQVTM, CDR2 ANQGSEA. Next came a second PCR, run for about 7 to 12 cycles, which used a sample-barcoded 5' primer along with a J-beta primer mix. From the 5' RACE reads, TCRdb called clonotypes with MiXCR, one entry per CDR3 protein. The profile shows about 780,000 distinct CDR3 sequences, approximately 67% of them singletons. This chain joins TRBV29-1 and TRBJ2-5; 7 bases map to TRBD2. Sequenced input: blood. This receptor was obtained from a man aged 25-45 years in good health. In DNA, the CDR3 is TGCAGCGTGGACTATTCGGGGAGGGCGTTCCCCGAAGAGACCCAGTACTTC. As protein: CSVDYSGRAFPEETQYF. The entire variable domain, with the rest obtained from reference TRBV29-1 and TRBJ2-5, is as follows: SAVISQKPSRDICQRGTSLTIQCQVDSQVTMMFWYRQQPGQSLTLIATANQGSEATYESGFVIDKFPISRPNLTFSTLTVSNMSPEDSSIYLCSVDYSGRAFPEETQYFGPGTRLLVL.